This T cell receptor (beta chain) emerged from a study of cytomegalovirus exposure and HLA in healthy donors. Overall study findings and caveats: TCR beta sequences reportedly predicted the HLA-A and HLA-B alleles of most subjects accurately. Productive status was seen about 90% or about 30% of the time for most TCR beta V segments in an earlier analysis.

Concerning this clone: What it binds is unknown.

60 Vbeta and 13 Jbeta primers were used in PCR. The authors' processing: Per a later analysis, the number of unique TCR beta chains was 75 million to 90 million, of which 10 million to 11 million were shared. Assay: immunoSEQ multiplex PCR; the TCRdb copy retains only in-frame clones and omits some. V, J and clone size are those of that table, while D and trimming were read from the DNA. The sample contains about 130,000 clones, about four fifths of which appear only once. Trimming left V 5 bases short and J 0 bases short, with 17 bases between. CDR3 size: 16 residues. Germline CDR1 reads GTSNPN; CDR2 reads SVGIG (reference sequence).

The chain joins TRBV30 to TRBJ1-3, with D possibly TRBD1 on 6 matching bases. The sequence came from a man in his thirties or forties in good health and CMV-seronegative. The source material was PBMCs. CDR3 loop: CAWSGVATSSGNTIYF. For the CDR3, the DNA is TGTGCCTGGTCAGGGGTCGCGACCAGCTCTGGAAACACCATATATTTT.